One and the same sample provided the 4 T cell receptor beta chains below, sequenced in a study of cytomegalovirus exposure and HLA in healthy donors. TCRdb keeps only in-frame clones here, not all; method: immunoSEQ multiplex PCR. The sample carries roughly 300,000 clones, approximately 90% recorded once. Material: PBMCs. The source of these receptors is a woman between 18 and 29 years old in good health and CMV-seronegative.

This chain links TRBV4-3 with TRBJ2-7; 14 bases map to TRBD2. CDR1 LGHNA and CDR2 YSLEER come from the germline V gene. Losses at the gene ends were 0 bases for V and 4 bases for J; bases not matched to a gene: 11. The CDR3 contains 19 residues. This CDR3 reads CASSQDVTSGRAWGYEQYF. Written as DNA, the CDR3 is TGCGCCAGCAGCCAAGATGTGACTAGCGGGAGGGCCTGGGGTTACGAGCAGTACTTC.

The rearrangement links TRBV2 to TRBJ2-3, with 7 bases aligning to TRBD2. The CDR3 runs 16 residues. Germline loops: CDR1 SNHLY, CDR2 FYNNEI. Unmatched junction bases numbered 12, after V lost 7 bases and J lost 2 bases. The CDR3 protein is CASIPTGGLVTDTQYF. The CDR3 nucleotides are TGTGCCAGCATCCCTACGGGAGGACTCGTCACAGATACGCAGTATTTT.

The chain has TRBV19 and TRBJ1-5; 11 bases agree with TRBD1. Per germline, CDR1 LNHDA and CDR2 SQIVND (reference sequence). This CDR3 spans 17 amino acids. V lost 1 base and J lost 7; bases outside the gene matches: 9. The CDR3 protein is CASSIVGTGGFGQPQHF. The CDR3 bases are TGTGCCAGTAGTATAGTAGGGACAGGGGGTTTCGGGCAGCCCCAGCATTTT.

V gene TRBV7-8 combines with J gene TRBJ1-4, with TRBD1 identical over 8 bases. Germline V gene lookup returns CDR1 SGHVS and CDR2 FQNEAQ. Germline trimming cut 5 bases from V and 5 bases from J; bases unmatched to any gene: 4. The CDR3 extends over 14 amino acids. The CDR3 sequence is CASSETGANEKLFF. CDR3 nucleotide sequence: TGTGCCAGCAGCGAGACAGGGGCGAATGAAAAACTGTTTTTT. The full variable domain, in which reference TRBV7-8 and TRBJ1-4 provide the parts outside the CDR3, is GAGVSQSPRYKVAKRGQDVALRCDPISGHVSLFWYQQALGQGPEFLTYFQNEAQLDKSGLPSDRFFAERPEGSVSTLKIQRTQQEDSAVYLCASSETGANEKLFFGSGTQLSVL.